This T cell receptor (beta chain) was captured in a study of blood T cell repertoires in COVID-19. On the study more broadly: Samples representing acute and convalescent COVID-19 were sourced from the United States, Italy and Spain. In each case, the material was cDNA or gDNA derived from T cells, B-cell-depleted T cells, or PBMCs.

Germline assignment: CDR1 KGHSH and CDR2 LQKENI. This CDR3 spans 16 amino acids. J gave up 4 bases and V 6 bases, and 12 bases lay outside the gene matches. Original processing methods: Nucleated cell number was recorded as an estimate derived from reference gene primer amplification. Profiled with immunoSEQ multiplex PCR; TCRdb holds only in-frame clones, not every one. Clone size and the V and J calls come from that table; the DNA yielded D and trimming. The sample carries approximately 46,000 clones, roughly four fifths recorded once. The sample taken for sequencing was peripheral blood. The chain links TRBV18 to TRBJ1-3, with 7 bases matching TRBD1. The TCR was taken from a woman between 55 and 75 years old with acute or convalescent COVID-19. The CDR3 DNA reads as TGTGCCAGCTCGGAAACAGGGGTGCAATCCGGAAACACCATATATTTT. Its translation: CASSETGVQSGNTIYF.